One sample yielded the 25 T cell receptor beta chains listed below, sequenced in a study of CD8 T cells in Susac syndrome. Reverse transcription of roughly 0.5 to 1 ug RNA was performed with random hexamers. TCRdb re-derived calls from the immunoSEQ multiplex PCR reads in MiXCR, one entry per CDR3 protein. The table lists about 200,000 distinct CDR3 sequences, around nine tenths of them singletons. Sequencing used CD4+ T cells from PBMCs. Receptor source: a human donor with Susac syndrome.

The chain carries TRBV5-1 and TRBJ1-1, with 8 bases identical to TRBD1. This CDR3 has 15 residues. Germline CDR1 SGHRS, CDR2 YFSETQ. Unmatched junction bases numbered 5, after V lost 0 bases and J lost 4 bases. Written as DNA, the CDR3 is TGCGCCAGCAGCTTGGCAGGGGGCGGAAGCACTGAAGCTTTCTTT. Translation: CASSLAGGGSTEAFF.

The J gene is TRBJ2-5, the V gene TRBV20-1, with 9 bases lining up with TRBD2. The V gene end was trimmed by 0 bases and the J gene end by 5 bases; junction bases not matched to a gene: 4. This CDR3 contains 14 residues. The germline V gene has CDR1 DFQATT and CDR2 SNEGSKA (reference sequence). CDR3 sequence (DNA): TGCAGTGCTAGAGATCGGGCGGGAGGGGAGACCCAGTACTTC. It codes for CSARDRAGGETQYF.

The rearrangement joins TRBV4-1 to TRBJ2-7; D gene ambiguous. Trimming shortened V by 4 bases and J by 3 bases, and 13 bases separated the two germline ends. The germline gives CDR1 MGHRA, CDR2 YSYEKL. This CDR3 contains 14 residues. The CDR3 DNA sequence: TGCGCCAGCAGCCTTACCGCAGGTCTCTACGAGCAGTACTTC. Encoded protein: CASSLTAGLYEQYF.

J is TRBJ2-1 and V is TRBV14, with TRBD2 matching 10 bases. V shed 6 bases and J 2 bases; nucleotides not matched to a gene: 4. Germline CDR1 is SGHDN and CDR2 is FVKESK. The CDR3 loop spans 15 amino acids. CDR3: CASRLAGQTYNEQFF. Here the CDR3 DNA reads TGTGCCAGCAGACTAGCGGGGCAAACCTACAATGAGCAGTTCTTC.

J is TRBJ1-4 and V is TRBV12-3 or TRBV12-4; D remains ambiguous. CDR3 length: 13 amino acids. Deletions cut 3 bases from V and 5 bases from J, with 7 bases between. CDR3 in DNA: TGTGCCAGCAGTTTCAGAACAAATGAAAAACTGTTTTTT. It codes for CASSFRTNEKLFF.

The chain employs TRBV19 and TRBJ2-1; D is perhaps TRBD1 (5 bases). The CDR3 is 12 amino acids. Germline loops: CDR1 LNHDA, CDR2 SQIVND (reference sequence). In DNA form, the CDR3 reads TGTTCCCCGCAAAGGGGTTACAATGAGCAGTTCTTC. Protein product: CSPQRGYNEQFF.

V usage is TRBV19 and J usage is TRBJ2-7; D is perhaps TRBD1 (5 bases). Per germline, CDR1 LNHDA and CDR2 SQIVND (reference sequence). The CDR3 is 14 residues long. Trimming cost V 0 bases and J 3 bases, with 9 bases left between them. CDR3 residues: CASSIDGAVYEQYF. The CDR3 nucleotides read TGTGCCAGTAGTATAGATGGGGCGGTCTACGAGCAGTACTTC.

The chain employs TRBV5-1 and TRBJ2-7; 10 bases match TRBD2. V was pared by 4 bases and J by 7 bases, with 11 bases of the junction left unmatched. The CDR3 is made up of 15 amino acids. The germline gives CDR1 SGHRS, CDR2 YFSETQ. CDR3 residues: CASSPSSGRVLEQYF. For the CDR3, the DNA is TGCGCCAGCAGCCCTTCTAGCGGGAGAGTCTTAGAGCAGTACTTC.

The rearrangement joins TRBV5-1 to TRBJ1-4; D possibly corresponds to TRBD1 (5 bases). In germline, CDR1 is SGHRS, CDR2 YFSETQ. CDR3 length: 14 amino acids. V was pared by 6 bases and J by 4 bases, with 13 bases between. The DNA for the CDR3 is TGCGCCAGCACAACGGGACGGAGTAATGAAAAACTGTTTTTT. Its protein is CASTTGRSNEKLFF.

The V call is TRBV7-2, the J call TRBJ2-5; D unclear. Germline V gives CDR1 SGHTA, CDR2 FQGNSA. V gave up 5 bases and J gave up 7 bases, with 14 bases separating them. The length of the CDR3 is 13 residues. CDR3 in amino acids: CASSGGVARTQYF. CDR3 DNA sequence: TGTGCCAGCAGCGGTGGAGTGGCCAGGACCCAGTACTTC.

The chain has TRBV6-1 and TRBJ2-5, with a tentative D call TRBD1 (6 bases). The CDR3 extends over 14 amino acids. V lost 3 bases to trimming and J lost 9 bases, with 17 bases between them. The germline CDR1 and CDR2 sequences are MNHNS and SASEGT. CDR3 residues: CASSDKQGRWPQYF. The CDR3 DNA reads TGTGCCAGCAGTGATAAACAGGGAAGGTGGCCCCAGTACTTC.

In DNA, the CDR3 is TGTGCCAGTAGTATGACAGGGGGGCTTAGCACAGATACGCAGTATTTT. Residues: CASSMTGGLSTDTQYF. The rearrangement joins TRBV19 to TRBJ2-3; 9 nucleotides align to TRBD1. Germline CDR1 reads LNHDA; CDR2 reads SQIVND (reference sequence). This CDR3 spans 16 amino acids. Unmatched junction bases numbered 4, after V lost 3 bases and J lost 0 bases.

This chain links TRBV12-3 or TRBV12-4 with TRBJ2-3; the D is unclear. V was shortened by 3 bases and J by 4 bases, with 11 bases between the two germline ends. The CDR3 spans 14 residues. The CDR3 reads CASSFRVRSDTQYF. The DNA for the CDR3 is TGTGCCAGCAGTTTCCGAGTAAGGTCAGATACGCAGTATTTT.

This clonotype was seen only once. This rearrangement joins TRBV5-1 to TRBJ2-6; D possibly corresponds to TRBD2 (5 bases). The CDR3 loop spans 15 amino acids. CDR1 is SGHRS and CDR2 is YFSETQ in the germline V gene. V was cut by 0 bases and J by 4 bases, with 8 bases left in between. The CDR3 spells CASSLGRGGANVLTF. CDR3 bases: TGCGCCAGCAGCTTGGGACGGGGAGGGGCCAACGTCCTGACTTTC.

The chain joins TRBV6-5 to TRBJ1-2; weak D call: TRBD1 (5 bases). There are 16 residues in the CDR3. Germline values: CDR1 MNHEY, CDR2 SVGAGI. The V end was cut by 4 bases, the J end by 0 bases, with 15 bases between. CDR3 loop: CASSFGRGWSNYGYTF. CDR3 in DNA: TGTGCCAGCAGTTTTGGACGGGGGTGGTCTAACTATGGCTACACCTTC.

In this sample, this clonotype turned up once. The rearrangement joins TRBV6-6 to TRBJ1-1, with a weak D call TRBD1 (6 bases). The germline CDR1 and CDR2 sequences are MNHNY and SVGAGI (reference sequence). The CDR3 runs to 14 residues. V dropped 8 bases and J dropped 4 bases, with 17 bases sitting between them. CDR3 sequence: CASGGGLLGTEAFF. The CDR3 DNA reads TGTGCCAGCGGAGGGGGTTTGCTTGGCACTGAAGCTTTCTTT.

The chain couples TRBV20-1 to TRBJ1-4, with 7 bases that match TRBD1. The junction had 7 bases not matched to a gene; V was cut back by 4 bases and J by 2 bases. The CDR3 consists of 15 residues. Germline CDR1 reads DFQATT; CDR2 reads SNEGSKA (reference sequence). The CDR3 nucleotides are TGCAGTGCTACGCCTTCGACAGGGACTAATGAAAAACTGTTTTTT. It specifies CSATPSTGTNEKLFF.

The rearrangement links TRBV6-5 to TRBJ1-3; D is unclear. There are 14 residues in the CDR3. V lost 6 bases to trimming and J lost 4 bases, with 13 bases between them. Germline CDR1 and CDR2: MNHEY and SVGAGI. DNA of the CDR3: TGTGCCAGCAGGGATGTTACAGTCGGAAACACCATATATTTT. Translated: CASRDVTVGNTIYF.

The chain recombines TRBV5-4 with TRBJ2-5, with TRBD2 matching over 11 bases. The trim removed 4 bases at V and 5 bases at J, leaving 4 bases unmatched. Germline loops: CDR1 SGHNT, CDR2 YYREEE (reference sequence). This CDR3 has 14 amino acids. CDR3 residues: CASSDVAGGETQYF. CDR3 nucleotides: TGTGCCAGCAGCGATGTAGCGGGGGGGGAGACCCAGTACTTC.

This clonotype was recorded a few times. J is TRBJ2-2 and V is TRBV6-1; 16 nucleotides line up with TRBD2. V shed 10 bases and J 4 bases; nucleotides not matched to a gene: 6. Germline CDR1 reads MNHNS; CDR2 reads SASEGT. The CDR3 loop spans 16 amino acids. The CDR3 is CATGTSGGAATGELFF. CDR3 nucleotide sequence: TGTGCCACCGGGACTAGCGGGGGGGCCGCCACCGGGGAGCTGTTTTTT.

The chain employs TRBV5-1 and TRBJ2-2; possibly TRBD1 for D (6 bases). Germline V lookup: CDR1 SGHRS, CDR2 YFSETQ. The CDR3 has 15 residues. Trimming pared 4 bases from V and 4 bases from J, leaving 14 bases between. CDR3 sequence reads: CASSPGTPSTGELFF. The CDR3 DNA follows: TGCGCCAGCAGCCCCGGGACACCGTCCACCGGGGAGCTGTTTTTT.

This rearrangement joins TRBV11-2 to TRBJ1-5; D not certain. Germline CDR1 and CDR2: SGHAT and FQNNGV. This CDR3 has 14 residues. The germline V and J ends were trimmed by 1 base and 3 bases, with 7 bases remaining between them. The CDR3 region is CASSLGLLNQPQHF. CDR3 bases: TGTGCCAGCAGCTTAGGACTCCTCAATCAGCCCCAGCATTTT.

This chain links TRBV12-3 or TRBV12-4 with TRBJ2-5, with 8 bases that match TRBD2. The ends lost 1 base at V and 2 bases at J; junction bases unmatched: 3. CDR3 length equals 15 residues. The chain's CDR3 is CASSLGGGPQETQYF. The CDR3 nucleotides are TGTGCCAGCAGTTTAGGCGGGGGGCCTCAAGAGACCCAGTACTTC.

The V call is TRBV5-6, the J call TRBJ1-1; D gene unclear. Germline CDR1 and CDR2: SGHDT and YYEEEE. V lost 1 base, J lost 7 bases, and 8 bases lay in between. This CDR3 has 12 amino acids. In nucleotides, the CDR3 is TGTGCCAGCAGCTTGAGGCCTGGTGAAGCTTTCTTT. It encodes CASSLRPGEAFF.

The V gene is TRBV3-1, the J gene TRBJ2-1; perhaps TRBD2 as D (6 bases). V was pared by 5 bases and J by 0 bases, with 23 bases between. The CDR3 has 19 amino acids. CDR1 LGHDT and CDR2 YNNKEL come from the germline V gene (reference sequence). Here the CDR3 DNA reads TGTGCCAGCAGCAAAAGGACTCTCGCGGGACCAACCTCCTACAATGAGCAGTTCTTC. Its translation: CASSKRTLAGPTSYNEQFF.